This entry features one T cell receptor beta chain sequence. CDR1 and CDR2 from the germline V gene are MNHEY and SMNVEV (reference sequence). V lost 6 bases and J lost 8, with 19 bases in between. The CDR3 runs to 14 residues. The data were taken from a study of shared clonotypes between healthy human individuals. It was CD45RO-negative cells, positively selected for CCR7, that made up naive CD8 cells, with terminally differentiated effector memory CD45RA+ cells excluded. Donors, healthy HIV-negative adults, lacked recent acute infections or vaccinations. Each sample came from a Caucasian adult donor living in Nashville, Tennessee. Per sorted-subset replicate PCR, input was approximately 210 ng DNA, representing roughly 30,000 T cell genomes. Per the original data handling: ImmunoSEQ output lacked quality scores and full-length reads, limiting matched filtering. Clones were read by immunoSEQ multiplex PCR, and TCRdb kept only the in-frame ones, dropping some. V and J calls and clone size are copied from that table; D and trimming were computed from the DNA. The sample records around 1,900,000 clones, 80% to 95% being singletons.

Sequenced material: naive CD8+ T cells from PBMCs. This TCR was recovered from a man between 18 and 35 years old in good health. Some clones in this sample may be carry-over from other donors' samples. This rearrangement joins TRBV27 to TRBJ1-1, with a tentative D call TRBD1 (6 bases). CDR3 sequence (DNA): TGTGCCAGCAGCCCCCTCAGGGGAACTTCCGAAGCTTTCTTT. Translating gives CASSPLRGTSEAFF.